Listed below are T cell receptor beta chains from one sample, sequenced in a study of shared clonotypes between healthy human individuals. Produced via immunoSEQ multiplex PCR; TCRdb's table is partial and in-frame only. The repertoire holds fewer than 1.4 million clones, with 75% to 80% as singletons. The sample consisted of memory CD4+ T cells from PBMCs. The receptors shown here come from a man between 18 and 35 years old in good health. Some clones in this sample may be carry-over from other donors' samples. Each CDR3 is given with its conserved first and last residue. The order of the fields is D gene, clone size, V gene, J gene, CDR3 protein, CDR3 DNA. A D gene is named only where the DNA matches it firmly. The size of a clone is reported for some rows only, either as once, few or many, or as a class for expanded clones.

>TRBD2|-|TRBV4-2|TRBJ2-5
CASSQDWGTSGAETQYF
TGTGCCAGCAGCCAAGACTGGGGGACTAGCGGAGCGGAGACCCAGTACTTC
>-|-|TRBV19|TRBJ1-2
CASSHNYGYTF
TGTGCCAGTAGTCATAACTATGGCTACACCTTC
>TRBD1|-|TRBV7-8|TRBJ2-1
CASSSRSGTGYNEQFF
TGTGCCAGCAGCTCAAGATCCGGGACAGGGTACAATGAGCAGTTCTTC
>-|-|TRBV15|TRBJ1-2
CATSRVDFLNYGYTF
TGTGCCACCAGCAGAGTTGACTTCCTTAACTATGGCTACACCTTC
>TRBD1|once|TRBV7-3|TRBJ1-2
CASSLTGSDGYTF
TGTGCCAGCAGCTTGACAGGGTCCGATGGCTACACCTTC
>TRBD1|few|TRBV4-1|TRBJ2-7
CASRAGTGTYEQYF
TGCGCCAGCAGGGCCGGGACAGGGACCTACGAGCAGTACTTC
>-|-|TRBV6-6|TRBJ2-1
CASTRSPYNEQFF
TGTGCCAGCACGCGGAGTCCGTACAATGAGCAGTTCTTC
>-|few|TRBV11-2|TRBJ1-2
CASSYRVRGSHYGYTF
TGTGCCAGCAGCTACCGGGTCAGAGGGTCCCACTATGGCTACACCTTC
>-|-|TRBV11-3|TRBJ2-2
CASSPGGWSAGELFF
TGTGCCAGCAGCCCGGGTGGTTGGAGCGCCGGGGAGCTGTTTTTT
>-|-|TRBV7-8|TRBJ1-2
CASSLVVVRDNYGYTF
TGTGCCAGCAGCTTAGTAGTGGTCAGAGACAACTATGGCTACACCTTC
>TRBD2|-|TRBV5-4|TRBJ2-1
CASSTRTSSHEQFF
TGTGCCAGCAGCACCCGGACTAGCAGCCATGAGCAGTTCTTC
>-|-|TRBV20-1|TRBJ2-1
CSASRLDEQFF
TGCAGTGCTAGTCGGCTAGATGAGCAGTTCTTC
>-|-|TRBV19|TRBJ1-1
CASGGQNTEAFF
TGTGCCAGTGGCGGACAGAACACTGAAGCTTTCTTT
>-|few|TRBV5-1|TRBJ1-4
CASRLGEKLFF
TGCGCCAGCAGATTAGGTGAAAAACTGTTTTTT
>-|-|TRBV27|TRBJ1-5
CAHTWFFMGYSNQPQHF
TGTGCCCATACCTGGTTCTTTATGGGGTATAGCAATCAGCCCCAGCATTTT
>TRBD2|-|TRBV19|TRBJ2-5
CASSLRGLAGISQYF
TGTGCCAGTAGTCTACGGGGACTAGCGGGGATTTCCCAGTACTTC
>TRBD2|-|TRBV6-6|TRBJ2-1
CASSSRTSGGYNEQFF
TGTGCCAGCAGCTCAAGGACTAGCGGGGGGTACAATGAGCAGTTCTTC
>-|-|TRBV19|TRBJ1-5
CASSRQGFEGQPQHF
TGTGCCAGTAGTCGTCAGGGGTTTGAGGGTCAGCCCCAGCATTTT
>TRBD2|-|TRBV30|TRBJ2-1
CAWRTSGGYNEQFF
TGTGCCTGGAGGACGAGCGGGGGCTACAATGAGCAGTTCTTC
>-|-|TRBV10-3|TRBJ2-3
CAISESRGTDTQYF
TGTGCCATCAGTGAGTCAAGGGGCACAGATACGCAGTATTTT
>-|-|TRBV28|TRBJ2-5
CASSFGGSIETQYF
TGTGCCAGCAGTTTCGGGGGATCCATTGAGACCCAGTACTTC
>TRBD2|-|TRBV5-1|TRBJ2-1
CASSRLAGVSNEQFF
TGCGCCAGCAGCCGTCTAGCGGGAGTCTCGAATGAGCAGTTCTTC
>TRBD1|many|TRBV30|TRBJ1-1
CACYRGQNTEAFF
TGTGCCTGCTACAGGGGGCAGAACACTGAAGCTTTCTTT
>-|-|TRBV5-1|TRBJ1-1
CASSLEGGTEAFF
TGCGCCAGCAGCTTGGAGGGTGGCACTGAAGCTTTCTTT
>TRBD1|-|TRBV27|TRBJ1-2
CASSQLDRVGGYTF
TGTGCCAGCAGCCAACTGGACAGGGTGGGTGGCTACACCTTC
>-|-|TRBV7-2|TRBJ2-5
CASSWGRGAETQYF
TGTGCCAGCAGCTGGGGTAGAGGGGCAGAGACCCAGTACTTC
>TRBD2|-|TRBV25-1|TRBJ2-5
CASLGTSVTQYF
TGTGCCAGCCTCGGGACTAGTGTTACCCAGTACTTC
>-|-|TRBV2|TRBJ1-1
CASSEGGRSEAFF
TGTGCCAGCAGTGAAGGAGGGAGGAGTGAAGCTTTCTTT
>-|-|TRBV4-1|TRBJ2-1
CASSQEGGPRSSSYNEQFF
TGCGCCAGCAGCCAAGAGGGTGGTCCTAGATCAAGCTCCTACAATGAGCAGTTCTTC
>-|-|TRBV5-1|TRBJ2-2
CASSFDTGELFF
TGCGCCAGCAGCTTCGACACCGGGGAGCTGTTTTTT
>TRBD2|-|TRBV7-2|TRBJ2-2
CASSATGLAGAGELFF
TGTGCCAGCAGCGCCACGGGACTAGCGGGAGCTGGGGAGCTGTTTTTT
>TRBD2|-|TRBV4-2|TRBJ2-7
CASSPRLAGGPSSYEQYF
TGTGCCAGCAGCCCCAGACTAGCGGGAGGGCCGAGCTCCTACGAGCAGTACTTC
>-|once|TRBV7-2|TRBJ1-2
CASSLALAGVNGYTF
TGTGCCAGCAGCTTAGCGCTGGCAGGGGTAAATGGCTACACCTTC
>-|few|TRBV15|TRBJ1-2
CATSRGQIGANYGYTF
TGTGCCACCAGCCGGGGGCAAATCGGGGCCAACTATGGCTACACCTTC
>-|-|TRBV9|TRBJ2-1
CASSPRTGDYNEQFF
TGTGCCAGCAGCCCACGGACTGGAGACTACAATGAGCAGTTCTTC
>-|-|TRBV14|TRBJ2-3
CASTPKYGLGTDTQYF
TGTGCCAGCACCCCCAAGTACGGGCTGGGAACAGATACGCAGTATTTT
>TRBD2|-|TRBV18|TRBJ2-1
CASSPVRQGTSGSSYNEQFF
TGTGCCAGCTCACCAGTACGACAGGGTACTAGCGGGAGCTCCTACAATGAGCAGTTCTTC
>TRBD2|-|TRBV11-2|TRBJ2-5
CASSSPEGAGETQYF
TGTGCCAGCAGCTCCCCAGAGGGAGCGGGGGAGACCCAGTACTTC
>-|-|TRBV29-1|TRBJ2-1
CSVGGLRQYNEQFF
TGCAGCGTTGGGGGTCTCCGGCAGTACAATGAGCAGTTCTTC
>-|-|TRBV18|TRBJ2-7
CASSSNKGAGEQYF
TGTGCCAGCTCTTCCAACAAAGGGGCCGGGGAGCAGTACTTC
>-|-|TRBV7-2|TRBJ1-2
CASSQRGGPGYGYTF
TGTGCCAGCAGCCAGAGGGGGGGGCCTGGCTATGGCTACACCTTC
>-|few|TRBV29-1|TRBJ1-1
CSVRPGDAGTEAFF
TGCAGCGTCCGGCCTGGGGATGCTGGCACTGAAGCTTTCTTT